This T cell receptor beta chain appears in the sequencing data of a study of graft-versus-host responses after intestinal transplantation. Germline values: CDR1 MNHEY, CDR2 SMNVEV (reference sequence). Unmatched junction bases numbered 9, after V lost 1 base and J lost 8 bases. This CDR3 has 17 amino acids. On this clone itself: What it binds is unknown.

Generated by immunoSEQ multiplex PCR, the TCRdb table keeps only in-frame clones and is missing some. The sample includes 70,000 to 80,000 clones, roughly 91% of them seen just once. The specimen was unstimulated CD8+ T cells sorted from spleen or lymph node cells, collected before intestinal transplant. The origin of this receptor is a human donor who received an intestinal transplant. The genes are TRBV27 and TRBJ1-6, with TRBD1 matching over 9 bases. The chain's CDR3 is CASSLWPPGQGDSPLHF. CDR3 DNA sequence: TGTGCCAGCAGTTTATGGCCGCCGGGACAGGGAGATTCACCCCTCCACTTT.